This TCR beta chain is from a study of blood T cell repertoires in COVID-19. About the study: Samples taken during acute and convalescent COVID-19 were collected in the United States, Italy and Spain. Sample material is recorded as cDNA or gDNA derived from T cells, B-cell-depleted T cells, or PBMCs.

Authors' data handling: It was from reference gene primer amplification that nucleated cell counts were estimated. Only in-frame clones appear in the TCRdb table, and some are missing; sequencing was by immunoSEQ multiplex PCR. That table is the source of V, J and clone size, and D and trimming were worked out from the DNA. The repertoire holds about 280,000 clones, with roughly 90% as singletons. Germline CDR1 and CDR2: SGHRS and YFSETQ. Trimming pared 0 bases from V and 5 bases from J, leaving 9 bases between. The CDR3 covers 14 residues. The receptor was isolated from a man aged 50-59 years with acute or convalescent COVID-19. The chain has TRBV5-1 and TRBJ2-1; TRBD2 is a possible D gene (5 bases). The specimen sequenced was peripheral blood. This CDR3 is CASSLAEGNNEQFF. The CDR3 DNA reads as TGCGCCAGCAGCTTGGCCGAGGGCAACAATGAGCAGTTCTTC.